Below, 7 T cell receptor beta chains from the same sample are listed, as sequenced in a study of blood T cells in healthy people across ages. Sample-barcoded 5' priming and a J-beta primer mix drove a second PCR of roughly 7 to 11 cycles. In TCRdb, the 5' RACE reads were re-called with MiXCR into one record per CDR3 protein. The sample lists hundreds of thousands of distinct CDR3 sequences; more than 35% were seen once. Material: blood. The receptors stem from a man older than 75 in good health.

As to this clonotype: A much larger clonotype is one base distant, so this may be a read error. The chain recombines TRBV28 with TRBJ2-7; 8 bases fit TRBD2. From germline, CDR1 is MDHEN and CDR2 SYDVKM. Trimming took 6 bases from V and 2 from J; bases not matched to a gene: 6. This CDR3 is 14 amino acids long. The CDR3 region has the DNA TGTGCCAGCAGGGGACTAGTAATGCCCTACGAGCAGTACTTC. Translated: CASRGLVMPYEQYF.

The chain carries TRBV29-1 and TRBJ2-1; possible D gene TRBD2, 6 bases. Gene TRBJ2-7 matches the end of the DNA better, so the J call may be wrong. The germline CDR1 and CDR2 sequences are SQVTM and ANQGSEA. The CDR3 totals 18 residues. CDR3 in DNA: TGCAGCGTTGAAGATTGGCGGGAAGACCTTAGCTCCTACAATGAGCAGTACTTC. It yields the protein CSVEDWREDLSSYNEQYF.

This clonotype was counted many times. The gene calls are TRBV3-1 and TRBJ1-1; TRBD1 matches 10 bases. CDR1 is LGHDT, CDR2 YNNKEL, per germline (reference sequence). The V and J ends lost 3 bases and 5 bases, in that order; junction bases with no gene match: 3. This CDR3 has 14 residues. CDR3 coding DNA: TGTGCCAGCAGCCAGGCGGACAGGGGGACTGAAGCTTTCTTT. Translated, it gives CASSQADRGTEAFF.

This clonotype was found a few times. This chain uses TRBV24-1 with TRBJ2-1; D possibly uses TRBD1 or TRBD2 (6 bases each). Between the trimmed V and J ends, which lost 7 bases and 4 bases, there was a span of 13 bases. The germline V gene encodes CDR1 KGHDR and CDR2 SFDVKD. The CDR3 covers 14 residues. The CDR3 here is CATREGGEYNEQFF. The CDR3 nucleotides are TGTGCCACCAGGGAGGGGGGAGAATACAATGAGCAGTTCTTC.

This clonotype was counted a few times. This chain connects TRBV10-3 to TRBJ1-5, with 8 positions matching TRBD1. The CDR3 has 12 amino acids. The germline V gene encodes CDR1 ENHRY and CDR2 SYGVKD. The V segment lost 10 bases and the J segment 8 bases; nucleotides outside the gene matches: 7. CDR3 DNA sequence: TGTGCCACCCGGACAGGGTTAAAGCCCCAGCATTTT. Translation: CATRTGLKPQHF.

The chain has TRBV6-2 or TRBV6-3 and TRBJ2-6, with a weak D call TRBD1 (6 bases). The CDR3 runs 13 residues. The germline gives CDR1 MNHEY, CDR2 SVGEGT. V lost 11 bases to trimming and J lost 0 bases, with 8 bases between them. The CDR3 DNA sequence: TGTGCCGGGGGCCGCTCTGGGGCCAACGTCCTGACTTTC. Encoded protein: CAGGRSGANVLTF.

The chain uses TRBV12-3 or TRBV12-4 and TRBJ2-5, with D possibly being TRBD1 or TRBD2 (5 bases each). The ends were cut back, 2 bases at V and 4 bases at J, with 14 bases in the middle. The CDR3 length is 15 residues. The CDR3 sequence is CASSLWDGGLETQYF. The CDR3 DNA reads as TGTGCCAGCAGTTTATGGGACGGAGGCTTAGAGACCCAGTACTTC.